Included here is one T cell receptor (beta chain) sequence, with context. TCRdb redid the calling of the 5' RACE reads with MiXCR, one entry per CDR3 protein. The sample lists 500,000 to 550,000 distinct CDR3 sequences; roughly 20% were seen once. The record originates from a study of T-cell memory formation after mild COVID-19. This clonotype was obtained from an adult woman who had mild COVID-19 (a few samples of this study predate the infection). Cell type and time point are not known. The sequencing sample was made of PBMCs or a T cell subset sorted from them (not recorded which).

The CDR3 DNA reads as TGCGCCAGCAGCTCAGCGGGGAGGTGGACAGATACGCAGTATTTT. It is translated as CASSSAGRWTDTQYF. The chain has TRBV5-1 and TRBJ2-3; 7 positions agree with TRBD2. V was pared by 3 bases and J by 3 bases, with 7 bases of the junction left unmatched. The CDR3 is made up of 15 amino acids. Germline V CDR1 and CDR2: SGHRS, YFSETQ.